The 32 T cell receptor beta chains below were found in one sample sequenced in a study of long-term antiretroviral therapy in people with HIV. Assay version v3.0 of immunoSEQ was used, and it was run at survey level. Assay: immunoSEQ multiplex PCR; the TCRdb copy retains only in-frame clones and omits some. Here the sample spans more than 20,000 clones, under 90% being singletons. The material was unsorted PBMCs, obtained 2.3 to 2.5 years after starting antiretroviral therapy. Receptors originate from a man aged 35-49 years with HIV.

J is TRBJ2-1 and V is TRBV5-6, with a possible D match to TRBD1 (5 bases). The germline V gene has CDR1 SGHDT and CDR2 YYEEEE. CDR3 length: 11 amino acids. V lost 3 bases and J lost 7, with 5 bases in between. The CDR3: CASSSGNEQFF. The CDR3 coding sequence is TGTGCCAGCAGCTCAGGGAATGAGCAGTTCTTC.

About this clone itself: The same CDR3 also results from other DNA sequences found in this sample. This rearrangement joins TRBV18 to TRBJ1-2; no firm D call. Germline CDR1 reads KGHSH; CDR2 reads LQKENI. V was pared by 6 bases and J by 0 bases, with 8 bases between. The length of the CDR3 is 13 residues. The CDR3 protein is CASSPQANYGYTF. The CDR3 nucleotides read TGTGCCAGCTCGCCCCAAGCTAACTATGGCTACACCTTC.

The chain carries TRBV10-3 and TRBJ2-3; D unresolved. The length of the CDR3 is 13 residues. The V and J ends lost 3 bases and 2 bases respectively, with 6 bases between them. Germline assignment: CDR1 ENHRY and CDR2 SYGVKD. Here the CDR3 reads CAISEGITDTQYF. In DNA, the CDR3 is TGTGCCATCAGTGAAGGGATCACAGATACGCAGTATTTT.

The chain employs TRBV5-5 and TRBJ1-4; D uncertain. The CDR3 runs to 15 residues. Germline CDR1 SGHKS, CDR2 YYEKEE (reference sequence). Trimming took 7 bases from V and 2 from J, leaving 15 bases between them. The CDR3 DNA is TGTGCCAGCGGCCCAACGGCACTTACTAATGAAAAACTGTTTTTT. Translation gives CASGPTALTNEKLFF.

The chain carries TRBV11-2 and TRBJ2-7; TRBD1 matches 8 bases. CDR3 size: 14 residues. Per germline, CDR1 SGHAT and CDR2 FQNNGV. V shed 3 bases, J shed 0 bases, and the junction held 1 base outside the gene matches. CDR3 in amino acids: CASSLGQASYEQYF. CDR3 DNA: TGTGCCAGCAGCTTGGGACAGGCCTCCTACGAGCAGTACTTC.

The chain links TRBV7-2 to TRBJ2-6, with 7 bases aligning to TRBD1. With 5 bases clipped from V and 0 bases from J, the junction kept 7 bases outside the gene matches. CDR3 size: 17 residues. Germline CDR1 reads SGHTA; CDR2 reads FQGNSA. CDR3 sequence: CASSLGTDLSGANVLTF. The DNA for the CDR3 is TGTGCCAGCAGCCTCGGGACAGACCTCTCTGGGGCCAACGTCCTGACTTTC.

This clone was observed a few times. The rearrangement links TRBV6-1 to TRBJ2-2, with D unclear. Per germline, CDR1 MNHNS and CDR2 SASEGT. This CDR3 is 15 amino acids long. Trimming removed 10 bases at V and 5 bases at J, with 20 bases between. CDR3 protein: CATLKASGGTGELFF. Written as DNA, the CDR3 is TGTGCCACCCTCAAGGCGTCAGGTGGGACCGGGGAGCTGTTTTTT.

The CDR3 DNA reads as TGTGCCAGCGCCCCGCAAGCCCACTATGGCTACACCTTC. Protein product: CASAPQAHYGYTF. The chain couples TRBV27 to TRBJ1-2; D unresolved. Germline V gene lookup returns CDR1 MNHEY and CDR2 SMNVEV (reference sequence). The CDR3 runs to 13 residues. V was cut by 8 bases and J by 3 bases, with 13 bases left in between.

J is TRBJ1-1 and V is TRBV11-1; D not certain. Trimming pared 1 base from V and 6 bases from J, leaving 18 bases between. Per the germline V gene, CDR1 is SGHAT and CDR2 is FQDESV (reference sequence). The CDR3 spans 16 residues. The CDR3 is CASSLELGPLRAEAFF. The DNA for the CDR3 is TGTGCCAGCAGCTTAGAACTCGGGCCACTGAGGGCTGAAGCTTTCTTT.

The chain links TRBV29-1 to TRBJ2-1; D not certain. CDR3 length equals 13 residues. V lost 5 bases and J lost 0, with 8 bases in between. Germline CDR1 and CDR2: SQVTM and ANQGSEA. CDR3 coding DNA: TGCAGCGTTAGGGATTTCTCCTACAATGAGCAGTTCTTC. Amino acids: CSVRDFSYNEQFF.

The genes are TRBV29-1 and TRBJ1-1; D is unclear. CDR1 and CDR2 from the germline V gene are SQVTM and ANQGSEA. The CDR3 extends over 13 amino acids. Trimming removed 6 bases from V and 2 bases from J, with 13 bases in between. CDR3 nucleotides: TGCAGCGTCCACTCGACGGGTAACACTGAAGCTTTCTTT. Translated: CSVHSTGNTEAFF.

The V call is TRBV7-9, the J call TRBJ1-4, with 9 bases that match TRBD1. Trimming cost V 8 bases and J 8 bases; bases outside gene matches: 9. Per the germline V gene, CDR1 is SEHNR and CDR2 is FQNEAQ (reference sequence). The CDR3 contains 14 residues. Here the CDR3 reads CASLIQGAGEKLFF. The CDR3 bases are TGTGCCAGCTTGATACAGGGGGCCGGGGAAAAACTGTTTTTT.

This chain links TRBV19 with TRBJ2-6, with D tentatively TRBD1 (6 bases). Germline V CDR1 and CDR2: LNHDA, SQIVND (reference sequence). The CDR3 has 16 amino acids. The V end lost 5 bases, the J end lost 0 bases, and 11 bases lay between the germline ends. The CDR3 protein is CASSLDSGSGANVLTF. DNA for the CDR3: TGTGCCAGTAGTCTGGACAGCGGCTCTGGGGCCAACGTCCTGACTTTC.

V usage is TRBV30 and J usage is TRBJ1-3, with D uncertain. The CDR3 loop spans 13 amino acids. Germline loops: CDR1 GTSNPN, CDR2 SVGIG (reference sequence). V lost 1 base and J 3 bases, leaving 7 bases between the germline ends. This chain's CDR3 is CAWSGLGGNTIYF. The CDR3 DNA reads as TGTGCCTGGAGTGGGCTGGGTGGAAACACCATATATTTT.

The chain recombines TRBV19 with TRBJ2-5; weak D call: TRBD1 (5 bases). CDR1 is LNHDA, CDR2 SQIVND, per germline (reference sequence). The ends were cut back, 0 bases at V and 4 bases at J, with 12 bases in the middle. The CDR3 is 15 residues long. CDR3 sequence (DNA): TGTGCCAGTAGTATAGATGCTGACAGCACAGAGACCCAGTACTTC. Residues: CASSIDADSTETQYF. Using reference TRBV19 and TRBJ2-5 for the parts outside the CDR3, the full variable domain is DGGITQSPKYLFRKEGQNVTLSCEQNLNHDAMYWYRQDPGQGLRLIYYSQIVNDFQKGDIAEGYSVSREKKESFPLTVTSAQKNPTAFYLCASSIDADSTETQYFGPGTRLLVL.

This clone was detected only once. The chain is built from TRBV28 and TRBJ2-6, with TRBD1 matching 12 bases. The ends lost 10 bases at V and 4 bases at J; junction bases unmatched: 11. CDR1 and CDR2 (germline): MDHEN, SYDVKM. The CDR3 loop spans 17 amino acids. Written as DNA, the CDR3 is TGTGCCATGCAACCCGGGACAGGGGGCGCAGGGGCCAACGTCCTGACTTTC. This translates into CAMQPGTGGAGANVLTF.

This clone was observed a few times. The CDR3 loop reads CASSPRGGAEEKLFF. For the CDR3, the DNA is TGTGCCAGCAGCCCCCGAGGAGGGGCCGAGGAAAAACTGTTTTTT. J is TRBJ1-4 and V is TRBV4-2, with a tentative D call TRBD1 (5 bases). CDR3 length: 15 residues. The germline V and J ends were trimmed by 4 bases and 8 bases, with 17 bases remaining between them. The germline V gene has CDR1 LGHNA and CDR2 YNFKEQ.

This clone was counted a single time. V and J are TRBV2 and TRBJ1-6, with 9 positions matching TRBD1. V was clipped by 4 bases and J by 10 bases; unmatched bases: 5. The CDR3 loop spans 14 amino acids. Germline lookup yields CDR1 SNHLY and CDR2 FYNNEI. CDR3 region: CASSVTGGQSPLHF. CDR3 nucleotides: TGTGCCAGCAGTGTTACAGGGGGCCAATCACCCCTCCACTTT.

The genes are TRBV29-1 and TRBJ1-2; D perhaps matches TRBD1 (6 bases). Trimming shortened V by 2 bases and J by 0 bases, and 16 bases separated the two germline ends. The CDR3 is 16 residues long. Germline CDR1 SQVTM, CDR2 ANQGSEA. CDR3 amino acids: CSVERGSTRANYGYTF. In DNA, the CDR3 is TGCAGCGTTGAAAGGGGGTCAACTCGTGCTAACTATGGCTACACCTTC.

DNA for the CDR3: TGTGCCAGCAGCTTGACAGGGGTTACGAACACCGGGGAGCTGTTTTTT. Amino acids: CASSLTGVTNTGELFF. The genes are TRBV5-4 and TRBJ2-2; TRBD1 matches 7 bases. The ends lost 1 base at V and 0 bases at J; junction bases unmatched: 3. Per germline, CDR1 SGHNT and CDR2 YYREEE (reference sequence). The CDR3 is made up of 16 amino acids.

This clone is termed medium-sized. The CDR3 DNA reads as TGCGCCAGCAGTCTCTATATTGGGAATGAGCAGTTCTTC. The encoded protein is CASSLYIGNEQFF. This chain uses TRBV10-1 with TRBJ2-1, with no clear D. The CDR3 is 13 residues long. Germline V gene data show CDR1 as WNHNN and CDR2 as SYGVQD (reference sequence). V lost 5 bases and J lost 7, with 12 bases in between.

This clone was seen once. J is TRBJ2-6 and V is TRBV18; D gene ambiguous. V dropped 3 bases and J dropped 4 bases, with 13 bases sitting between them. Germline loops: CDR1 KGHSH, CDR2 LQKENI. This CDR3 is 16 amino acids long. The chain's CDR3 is CASSPRSVAGANVLTF. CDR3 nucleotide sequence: TGTGCCAGCTCACCTCGGTCCGTGGCCGGGGCCAACGTCCTGACTTTC.

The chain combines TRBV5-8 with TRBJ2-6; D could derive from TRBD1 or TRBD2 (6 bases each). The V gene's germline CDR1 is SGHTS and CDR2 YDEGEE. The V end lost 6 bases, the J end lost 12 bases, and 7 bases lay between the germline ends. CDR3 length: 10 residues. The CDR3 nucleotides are TGTGCCAGCAAGGGGGGCGTCCTGACTTTC. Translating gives CASKGGVLTF.

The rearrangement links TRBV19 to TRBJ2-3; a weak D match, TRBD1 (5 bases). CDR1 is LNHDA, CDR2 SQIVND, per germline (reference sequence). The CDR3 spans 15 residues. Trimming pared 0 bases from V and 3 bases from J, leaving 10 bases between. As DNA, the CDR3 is TGTGCCAGTAGTATAGAGGGGCTCTCAACAGATACGCAGTATTTT. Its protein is CASSIEGLSTDTQYF.

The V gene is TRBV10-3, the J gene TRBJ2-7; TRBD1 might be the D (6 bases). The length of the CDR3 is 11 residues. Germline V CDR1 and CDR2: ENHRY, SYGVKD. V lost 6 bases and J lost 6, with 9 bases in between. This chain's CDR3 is CAISQGSEQYF. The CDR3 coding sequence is TGTGCCATCAGCCAGGGGAGCGAGCAGTACTTC.

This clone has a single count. In DNA form, the CDR3 reads TGTGCCAGCAGCTTGCCATTGACGGCCTACAATGAGCAGTTCTTC. The encoded protein is CASSLPLTAYNEQFF. This chain links TRBV5-4 with TRBJ2-1; no definite D call. Trimming pared 1 base from V and 2 bases from J, leaving 10 bases between. CDR3 size: 15 residues. Germline lookup yields CDR1 SGHNT and CDR2 YYREEE (reference sequence).

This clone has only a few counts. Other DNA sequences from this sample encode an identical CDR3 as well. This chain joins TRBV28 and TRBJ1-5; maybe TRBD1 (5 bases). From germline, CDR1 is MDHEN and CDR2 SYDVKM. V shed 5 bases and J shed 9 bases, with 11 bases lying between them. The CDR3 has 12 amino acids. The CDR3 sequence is CASSPPRGPQHF. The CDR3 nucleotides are TGTGCCAGCAGTCCCCCGAGGGGGCCCCAGCATTTT.

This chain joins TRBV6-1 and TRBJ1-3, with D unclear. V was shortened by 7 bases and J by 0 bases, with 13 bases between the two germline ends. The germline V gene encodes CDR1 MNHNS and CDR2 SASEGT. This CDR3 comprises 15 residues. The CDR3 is CASTVNKISGNTIYF. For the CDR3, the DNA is TGTGCCAGCACGGTGAACAAAATCTCTGGAAACACCATATATTTT.

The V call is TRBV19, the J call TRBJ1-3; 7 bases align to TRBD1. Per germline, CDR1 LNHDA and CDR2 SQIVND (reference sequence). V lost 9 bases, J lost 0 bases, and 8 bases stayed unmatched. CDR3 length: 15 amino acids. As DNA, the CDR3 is TGTGCCAGCCGGGACAGACCTAACTCTGGAAACACCATATATTTT. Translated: CASRDRPNSGNTIYF.

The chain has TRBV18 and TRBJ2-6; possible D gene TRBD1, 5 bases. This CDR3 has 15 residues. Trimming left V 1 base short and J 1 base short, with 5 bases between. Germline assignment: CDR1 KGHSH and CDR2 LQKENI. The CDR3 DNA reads TGTGCCAGCTCACCACGACAGTCTGGGGCCAACGTCCTGACTTTC. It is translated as CASSPRQSGANVLTF.

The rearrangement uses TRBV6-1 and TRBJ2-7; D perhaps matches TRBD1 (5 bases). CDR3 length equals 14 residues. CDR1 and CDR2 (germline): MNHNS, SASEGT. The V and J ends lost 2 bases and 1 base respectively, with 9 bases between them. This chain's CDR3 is CASSEQGISYEQYF. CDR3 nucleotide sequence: TGTGCCAGCAGTGAACAGGGCATTTCCTACGAGCAGTACTTC.

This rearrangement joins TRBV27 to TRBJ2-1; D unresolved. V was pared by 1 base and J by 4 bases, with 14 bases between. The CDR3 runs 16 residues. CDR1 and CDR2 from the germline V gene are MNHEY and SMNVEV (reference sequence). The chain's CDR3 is CASSLLGPTPYNEQFF. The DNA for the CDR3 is TGTGCCAGCAGTTTATTGGGCCCGACGCCATACAATGAGCAGTTCTTC.